This T cell receptor (beta chain) was sequenced during a study of T cells in women clearing cervical HPV infection. Study summary: Cases' blood sampling followed lesion detection by median around 160 days (90 to 200).

The CDR3 covers 16 residues. CDR1 KGHSH and CDR2 LQKENI come from the germline V gene. V gave up 4 bases and J gave up 1 base; unmatched junction bases: 7. As to this clone: The read is 3 residues too short to cover the CDR3 end, so that end is filled in from the germline J gene.

Clones were read by immunoSEQ multiplex PCR, and TCRdb kept only the in-frame ones, dropping some. This sample carries 49,000 or so clones, with about a third going to the ten biggest clones. Sequencing was done on a sample of blood buffy coat. The gene calls are TRBV18 and TRBJ2-7; 10 nucleotides line up with TRBD1. This TCR derives from a woman aged 18-70 years with a cervical HPV16 infection that either progressed to CIN3+ or cleared (not recorded which). CDR3 in amino acids: CASSRYGQGGSYEQYF. The sequenced CDR3 bases are TGTGCCAGCTCACGGTATGGACAGGGGGGTTCCTACGAG.